A single sample is the source of the 10 T cell receptor beta chains below, sequenced in a study of T cells in Graves' hyperthyroidism and ophthalmopathy (dated by TCRdb to about 2019). Preparation of the library involved multiplex PCR. Sequencer: Illumina HiSeq 2000. The TCR beta CDR3 regions were amplified from RNA transcripts. A first-round RT-PCR of the TCR CDR3 used the HTBI primer set with the Qiagen OneStep RT-PCR kit. TCRdb applied fastp at Q25 and MiXCR to the public reads, then kept only in-frame beta chains. Every CDR3 protein is listed once, alongside the most common genes and DNA of its rows. Here the sample has over 500,000 distinct CDR3 sequences; more than 15% occur a single time. The top ten clonotypes cover approximately 15% of the sample. The sequenced sample consisted of blood. The receptor source for this set is a woman between 18 and 29 years old with Graves' ophthalmopathy.

Concerning this clonotype itself: A read error may account for a junction end that differs from germline. The V call is TRBV6-1, the J call TRBJ1-1; D may be TRBD1 (5 bases). Germline CDR1 is MNHNS and CDR2 is SASEGT. The CDR3 spans 14 residues. Written as DNA, the CDR3 is TGTGACAGCAGTGAATGGGGCTTGAACACTGAAGCTTTCTTT. Encoded protein: CDSSEWGLNTEAFF.

This clonotype has just a few counts. This chain's CDR3 is CASSVSAGSYEQYF. In DNA form, the CDR3 reads TGTGCCAGCAGCGTATCGGCAGGTTCCTACGAGCAGTACTTC. The V and J genes are TRBV9 and TRBJ2-7; D is unresolved. Per the germline V gene, CDR1 is SGDLS and CDR2 is YYNGEE. V was shortened by 1 base and J by 1 base, with 9 bases between the two germline ends. CDR3 length: 14 residues.

The chain has TRBV29-1 and TRBJ1-1; TRBD1 might be the D (6 bases). Germline CDR1 and CDR2: SQVTM and ANQGSEA. The CDR3 loop spans 13 amino acids. V shed 3 bases and J shed 2 bases, with 10 bases lying between them. CDR3 sequence (DNA): TGCAGCGTTGACGGGGACATAAACACTGAAGCTTTCTTT. Its protein product is CSVDGDINTEAFF.

In its sample, this clonotype was seen many times. The J gene is TRBJ1-2, the V gene TRBV10-3; 8 positions match TRBD1. V shed 8 bases, J shed 6 bases, and the junction held 5 bases outside the gene matches. The germline V gene has CDR1 ENHRY and CDR2 SYGVKD. There are 12 residues in the CDR3. The CDR3 DNA is TGTGCCATCGACAGGGGCGGGGATGGCTACACCTTC. This encodes CAIDRGGDGYTF.

In this sample, this clonotype turned up many times. DNA of the CDR3: TGTGCCAGCTCACCGGGGGAATCGACCACCGGGGAGCTGTTTTTT. It yields the protein CASSPGESTTGELFF. This rearrangement joins TRBV18 to TRBJ2-2; D may match TRBD1 or TRBD2 (5 bases each). The V gene lost 3 bases and the J gene lost 4 bases, with 12 bases spanning the gap. Germline CDR1 reads KGHSH; CDR2 reads LQKENI. The CDR3 is made up of 15 amino acids.

This clonotype was seen many times. The chain employs TRBV20-1 and TRBJ2-1, with D tentatively TRBD2 (6 bases). V was trimmed by 6 bases and J by 6 bases, leaving 18 bases between them. The V gene's germline CDR1 is DFQATT and CDR2 SNEGSKA (reference sequence). The CDR3 is 14 amino acids. CDR3 nucleotides: TGCAGTGCAACTCGGGGTCCGGAGGGCAATGAGCAGTTCTTC. This sequence encodes CSATRGPEGNEQFF.

This clonotype was observed many times. The genes are TRBV3-1 and TRBJ2-5, with 7 bases fitting TRBD1. The CDR3 is 14 residues long. Germline CDR1 LGHDT, CDR2 YNNKEL (reference sequence). V dropped 2 bases and J dropped 5; count of bases not matched to a gene: 5. This CDR3 reads CASSQRQGRETQYF. The CDR3 DNA follows: TGTGCCAGCAGCCAACGACAGGGAAGGGAGACCCAGTACTTC.

The J gene is TRBJ2-7, the V gene TRBV6-1, with 8 bases identical to TRBD2. V lost 5 bases, J lost 3 bases, and 6 bases stayed unmatched. This CDR3 spans 14 amino acids. CDR1 is MNHNS and CDR2 is SASEGT in the germline V gene. CDR3 in DNA: TGTGCCAGCAGTCTTAGAGCGGGAGTCTACGAGCAGTACTTC. It encodes CASSLRAGVYEQYF.

The chain combines TRBV20-1 with TRBJ2-5, with D possibly TRBD2 on 6 matching bases. V gave up 0 bases and J gave up 7 bases, with 30 bases separating them. The CDR3 has 19 residues. Germline V CDR1 and CDR2: DFQATT, SNEGSKA (reference sequence). The CDR3 DNA is TGCAGTGCTAGAGAGATTCGGGACTCCGGTTCTTGGATCGTTGGGACCCAGTACTTC. It encodes CSAREIRDSGSWIVGTQYF.

This clonotype was seen repeatedly, ten times or more. The chain combines TRBV4-3 with TRBJ2-3, with D hard to call. This CDR3 contains 13 residues. Germline loops: CDR1 LGHNA, CDR2 YSLEER. Trimming stripped 1 base from V and 4 bases from J, with 6 bases between. In nucleotides, the CDR3 is TGCGCCAGCAGCCAAGTTGCGGCAGATACGCAGTATTTT. Amino acids: CASSQVAADTQYF.